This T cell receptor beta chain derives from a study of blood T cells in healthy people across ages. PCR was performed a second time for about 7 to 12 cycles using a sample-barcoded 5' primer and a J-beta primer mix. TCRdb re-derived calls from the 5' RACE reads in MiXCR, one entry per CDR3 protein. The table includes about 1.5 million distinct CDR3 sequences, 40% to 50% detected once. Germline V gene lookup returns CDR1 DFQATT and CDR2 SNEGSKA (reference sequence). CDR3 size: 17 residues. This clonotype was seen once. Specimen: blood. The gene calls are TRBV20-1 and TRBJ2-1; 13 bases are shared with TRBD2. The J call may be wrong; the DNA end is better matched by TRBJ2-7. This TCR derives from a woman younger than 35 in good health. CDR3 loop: CSARLAGGPRSYNEQYF. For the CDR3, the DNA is TGCAGTGCTCGACTAGCGGGAGGCCCTCGCTCCTACAATGAGCAGTACTTC.